The 29 T cell receptor beta chains presented below share a single source sample, sequenced in a study of blood T cell repertoires in COVID-19. The table came from immunoSEQ multiplex PCR; TCRdb's copy has only in-frame clones and leaves some out. Seen here are over 300,000 clones, around 80% observed once, and the top ten hold approximately 1.1%. Input material: peripheral blood. These receptors came from a woman aged 50 to 60 with acute or convalescent COVID-19.

V is TRBV10-3 and J is TRBJ2-7, with D possibly being TRBD2 (6 bases). Germline CDR1 ENHRY, CDR2 SYGVKD. This CDR3 has 12 residues. With 3 bases removed from V and 6 bases from J, the gap between germline ends came to 9 bases. The CDR3, as DNA: TGTGCCATCAGTGACGGGGGAACCGAGCAGTACTTC. Its translation is CAISDGGTEQYF.

With respect to this clone: The identical CDR3 is also encoded by other nucleotide sequences in the sample. The chain couples TRBV30 to TRBJ1-6, with 9 bases lining up with TRBD1. CDR3 length: 15 residues. J was trimmed by 5 bases and V by 0 bases; bases with no gene match: 2. Germline V gene sequence: CDR1 GTSNPN, CDR2 SVGIG (reference sequence). The DNA of the CDR3 is TGTGCCTGGAGTGTAAGGGACAGGGATAATTCACCCCTCCACTTT. It translates to CAWSVRDRDNSPLHF.

The table lists this clone with a count of one. This rearrangement joins TRBV7-6 to TRBJ2-5; TRBD1 aligns across 7 bases. CDR1 and CDR2 from the germline V gene are SGHVS and FNYEAQ. CDR3 size: 16 residues. V lost 4 bases and J lost 5; bases outside the gene matches: 13. CDR3 region: CASSSRVNRGWETQYF. The CDR3 DNA reads as TGTGCCAGCAGCTCGCGAGTAAACAGGGGATGGGAGACCCAGTACTTC. The variable domain in full, completed from reference TRBV7-6 and TRBJ2-5, reads GAGVSQSPRYKVTKRGQDVALRCDPISGHVSLYWYRQALGQGPEFLTYFNYEAQQDKSGLPNDRFSAERPEGSISTLTIQRTEQRDSAMYRCASSSRVNRGWETQYFGPGTRLLVL.

This clone was counted once. The J gene is TRBJ1-4, the V gene TRBV2; D ambiguous. Germline CDR1 reads SNHLY; CDR2 reads FYNNEI. The CDR3 is 15 residues long. Trimming stripped 3 bases from V and 4 bases from J, with 12 bases between. The CDR3 spells CASSDDTTYNEKLFF. The CDR3 DNA follows: TGTGCCAGCAGTGACGACACCACCTATAATGAAAAACTGTTTTTT. The full variable domain, its missing parts supplied by reference TRBV2 and TRBJ1-4, is EPEVTQTPSHQVTQMGQEVILRCVPISNHLYFYWYRQILGQKVEFLVSFYNNEISEKSEIFDDQFSVERPDGSNFTLKIRSTKLEDSAMYFCASSDDTTYNEKLFFGSGTQLSVL.

This clone has only a few counts. The rearrangement joins TRBV2 to TRBJ1-6, with TRBD1 matching over 10 bases. This CDR3 is built from 15 residues. V shed 6 bases and J 7 bases; nucleotides not matched to a gene: 6. Per the germline V gene, CDR1 is SNHLY and CDR2 is FYNNEI. CDR3 DNA sequence: TGTGCCAGCAGGGGACAGGGGAGCCCAAATTCACCCCTCCACTTT. Amino acid sequence: CASRGQGSPNSPLHF.

This chain links TRBV5-4 with TRBJ1-2, with a tentative D call TRBD1 (6 bases). Trimming removed 4 bases at V and 5 bases at J, with 18 bases between. CDR3 size: 15 residues. Germline V CDR1 and CDR2: SGHNT, YYREEE (reference sequence). Written as DNA, the CDR3 is TGTGCCAGCAGCGGGGGCACCGCATCTGAGTATGGCTACACCTTC. Translation gives CASSGGTASEYGYTF.

The CDR3 region is CASSLAGTGIFGDTQYF. The CDR3 bases are TGCGCCAGCAGCTTGGCCGGGACAGGGATTTTTGGAGATACGCAGTATTTT. The chain employs TRBV5-1 and TRBJ2-3; 9 bases align to TRBD1. The CDR3 has 17 residues. The germline V gene encodes CDR1 SGHRS and CDR2 YFSETQ. The V gene end was trimmed by 0 bases and the J gene end by 5 bases; junction bases not matched to a gene: 10.

This chain's CDR3 is CASSLVRANLNTGELFF. The CDR3 coding sequence is TGTGCCAGCAGCTTAGTTCGAGCGAACCTCAACACCGGGGAGCTGTTTTTT. This chain joins TRBV5-6 and TRBJ2-2, with D unresolved. CDR1 and CDR2 from the germline V gene are SGHDT and YYEEEE. The germline V and J ends were trimmed by 2 bases and 2 bases, with 16 bases remaining between them. This CDR3 spans 17 amino acids.

This chain links TRBV30 with TRBJ1-6, with D unclear. The V gene's germline CDR1 is GTSNPN and CDR2 SVGIG (reference sequence). The V and J ends lost 2 bases and 9 bases respectively, with 11 bases between them. The CDR3 runs to 13 residues. CDR3 region: CAWSFTAGSPLHF. For the CDR3, the DNA is TGTGCCTGGAGTTTTACTGCGGGTTCACCCCTCCACTTT. The complete variable domain, with remaining parts taken from reference TRBV30 and TRBJ1-6, reads SQTIHQWPATLVQPVGSPLSLECTVEGTSNPNLYWYRQAAGRGLQLLFYSVGIGQISSEVPQNLSASRPQDRQFILSSKKLLLSDSGFYLCAWSFTAGSPLHFGNGTRLTVT.

The V call is TRBV30, the J call TRBJ2-6; D remains ambiguous. The germline CDR1 and CDR2 sequences are GTSNPN and SVGIG (reference sequence). V was trimmed by 2 bases and J by 4 bases, leaving 12 bases between them. This CDR3 comprises 15 residues. The CDR3 is CAWSSVARGANVLTF. CDR3 coding DNA: TGTGCCTGGAGTTCGGTGGCGAGGGGGGCCAACGTCCTGACTTTC.

The chain links TRBV6-5 to TRBJ1-5; weak D call: TRBD1 (5 bases). The V end was cut by 5 bases, the J end by 0 bases, with 11 bases between. The germline V gene has CDR1 MNHEY and CDR2 SVGAGI. This CDR3 is 15 amino acids long. DNA for the CDR3: TGTGCCAGCAGTCCAGGACAATATAGCAATCAGCCCCAGCATTTT. It codes for CASSPGQYSNQPQHF.

The J gene is TRBJ2-3, the V gene TRBV10-3, with 9 nucleotides matching TRBD1. Germline CDR1 is ENHRY and CDR2 is SYGVKD. Trimming cost V 6 bases and J 5 bases; bases outside gene matches: 12. This CDR3 comprises 16 residues. CDR3 sequence: CAISQQGAIAGDTQYF. Written as DNA, the CDR3 is TGTGCCATCAGCCAACAGGGGGCGATCGCAGGAGATACGCAGTATTTT.

The chain couples TRBV28 to TRBJ2-2; tentative D call: TRBD2 (5 bases). V gave up 5 bases and J gave up 7 bases, with 8 bases separating them. The CDR3 extends over 12 amino acids. Germline CDR1 is MDHEN and CDR2 is SYDVKM. CDR3 bases: TGTGCCAGCAGTAAACGGGGCGGGGAGCTGTTTTTT. Translation: CASSKRGGELFF. Drawing the rest from reference TRBV28 and TRBJ2-2, the complete variable domain is DVKVTQSSRYLVKRTGEKVFLECVQDMDHENMFWYRQDPGLGLRLIYFSYDVKMKEKGDIPEGYSVSREKKERFSLILESASTNQTSMYLCASSKRGGELFFGEGSRLTVL.

V usage is TRBV6-2 or TRBV6-3 and J usage is TRBJ2-5; 7 bases match TRBD2. V gave up 4 bases and J gave up 1 base; unmatched junction bases: 18. This CDR3 has 19 residues. Germline-derived CDR1 and CDR2 are MNHEY and SVGEGT. CDR3 DNA sequence: TGTGCCAGCAGTTTCCCGGCGACACGGTCGGGAGGCGGCCAAGAGACCCAGTACTTC. Translation: CASSFPATRSGGGQETQYF.

The rearrangement links TRBV5-4 to TRBJ1-1; no reliable D call. Germline assignment: CDR1 SGHNT and CDR2 YYREEE (reference sequence). This CDR3 region has 12 residues. V was shortened by 2 bases and J by 4 bases, with 6 bases between the two germline ends. CDR3 loop: CASSFEGTEAFF. The DNA of the CDR3 is TGTGCCAGCAGCTTCGAGGGCACTGAAGCTTTCTTT.

The CDR3 spells CASSYQGTARITEAFF. CDR3 DNA: TGTGCCAGCAGTTATCAGGGGACAGCACGTATCACTGAAGCTTTCTTT. J is TRBJ1-1 and V is TRBV6-5; 7 nucleotides line up with TRBD1. CDR1 is MNHEY and CDR2 is SVGAGI in the germline V gene. With V trimmed by 3 bases and J by 4 bases, 11 bases remained unmatched. This CDR3 is built from 16 residues.

The rearrangement links TRBV9 to TRBJ2-3; perhaps TRBD2 as D (6 bases). V was pared by 0 bases and J by 1 base, with 6 bases between. Germline V gene sequence: CDR1 SGDLS, CDR2 YYNGEE. This CDR3 contains 14 residues. In nucleotides, the CDR3 is TGTGCCAGCAGCGTAGTAGCGGGCACAGATACGCAGTATTTT. As protein: CASSVVAGTDTQYF.

This clone has only one observation. The chain joins TRBV5-6 to TRBJ2-2; TRBD1 is a possible D gene (5 bases). This CDR3 has 15 residues. Deletions cut 0 bases from V and 4 bases from J, with 10 bases between. CDR1 is SGHDT and CDR2 is YYEEEE in the germline V gene. The CDR3 loop reads CASSLVRATTGELFF. CDR3 sequence (DNA): TGTGCCAGCAGCTTGGTCAGGGCGACCACCGGGGAGCTGTTTTTT. Supplemented by reference TRBV5-6 and TRBJ2-2, the full variable domain reads DAGVTQSPTHLIKTRGQQVTLRCSPKSGHDTVSWYQQALGQGPQFIFQYYEEEERQRGNFPDRFSGHQFPNYSSELNVNALLLGDSALYLCASSLVRATTGELFFGEGSRLTVL.

The chain uses TRBV24-1 and TRBJ1-5; 7 positions match TRBD1. The CDR3 has 16 residues. Germline V gene sequence: CDR1 KGHDR, CDR2 SFDVKD. With V trimmed by 5 bases and J by 3 bases, 9 bases remained unmatched. The CDR3 DNA reads as TGTGCCACCAGTGGCCCCAGGACAGGTTACAATCAGCCCCAGCATTTT. Protein: CATSGPRTGYNQPQHF.

The chain recombines TRBV7-6 with TRBJ2-1; TRBD1 agrees at 9 bases. The length of the CDR3 is 14 residues. Per germline, CDR1 SGHVS and CDR2 FNYEAQ. V gave up 5 bases and J gave up 7 bases; unmatched junction bases: 6. The CDR3 DNA reads TGTGCCAGCAGCCTAGACAGGGGGAGGAATGAGCAGTTCTTC. This sequence encodes CASSLDRGRNEQFF. The variable domain in full, completed from reference TRBV7-6 and TRBJ2-1, reads GAGVSQSPRYKVTKRGQDVALRCDPISGHVSLYWYRQALGQGPEFLTYFNYEAQQDKSGLPNDRFSAERPEGSISTLTIQRTEQRDSAMYRCASSLDRGRNEQFFGPGTRLTVL.

The rearrangement links TRBV29-1 to TRBJ1-1; tentatively, D is TRBD1 (5 bases). Trimming left V 6 bases short and J 4 bases short, with 15 bases between. Looked up from germline, CDR1 is SQVTM and CDR2 is ANQGSEA. This CDR3 is 13 amino acids long. The DNA of the CDR3 is TGCAGCGTATCGTGGGGGGTTCTCACTGAAGCTTTCTTT. Protein sequence: CSVSWGVLTEAFF.

The gene calls are TRBV27 and TRBJ1-2; 8 positions agree with TRBD1. The CDR3 has 15 residues. Unmatched junction bases numbered 7, after V lost 3 bases and J lost 4 bases. Germline V CDR1 and CDR2: MNHEY, SMNVEV (reference sequence). CDR3 region: CASSLRGQGGYGYTF. In DNA, the CDR3 is TGTGCCAGCAGTTTGCGCGGACAGGGCGGCTATGGCTACACCTTC.

In DNA, the CDR3 is TGTGCCAGCAGCTTCGGCAGGGTAATGACTGAAGCTTTCTTT. It specifies CASSFGRVMTEAFF. The chain recombines TRBV5-6 with TRBJ1-1, with D possibly TRBD1 on 5 matching bases. In germline, CDR1 is SGHDT, CDR2 YYEEEE. V was clipped by 2 bases and J by 5 bases, with 13 bases between them. The CDR3 consists of 14 residues.

The chain combines TRBV10-3 with TRBJ1-2; D perhaps matches TRBD1 (6 bases). Trimming took 9 bases from V and 10 from J, leaving 18 bases between them. Germline values: CDR1 ENHRY, CDR2 SYGVKD. CDR3 length equals 12 residues. CDR3 coding DNA: TGTGCCATGGCCCGCTTGGGGGGGCCCTACACCTTC. It encodes CAMARLGGPYTF.

V usage is TRBV5-5 and J usage is TRBJ2-3, with no clear D. Germline V lookup: CDR1 SGHKS, CDR2 YYEKEE (reference sequence). Trimming took 1 base from V and 6 from J, leaving 12 bases between them. There are 14 residues in the CDR3. The CDR3 spells CASSLLVRGDTQYF. CDR3 coding DNA: TGTGCCAGCAGCTTGTTAGTACGAGGCGATACGCAGTATTTT.

This rearrangement joins TRBV5-1 to TRBJ1-3; no definite D call. The CDR3 totals 12 residues. From germline, CDR1 is SGHRS and CDR2 YFSETQ. V was clipped by 5 bases and J by 5 bases, with 8 bases between them. The DNA of the CDR3 is TGCGCCAGCAGGAGTGAAAGAAACACCATATATTTT. Translated, it gives CASRSERNTIYF.

In its sample, this clone was seen a few times. The gene calls are TRBV15 and TRBJ2-2; TRBD2 is a possible D gene (5 bases). The ends were cut back, 0 bases at V and 2 bases at J, with 10 bases in the middle. CDR1 LNHNV and CDR2 YYDKDF come from the germline V gene (reference sequence). This CDR3 is built from 16 residues. The CDR3 loop reads CATSRDLTGNTGELFF. The CDR3 nucleotides are TGTGCCACCAGCAGAGATCTTACGGGAAACACCGGGGAGCTGTTTTTT.

This clone was counted a few times. This chain links TRBV19 with TRBJ1-5; no clear D. Germline V gene sequence: CDR1 LNHDA, CDR2 SQIVND (reference sequence). Trimming shortened V by 7 bases and J by 4 bases, and 17 bases separated the two germline ends. This CDR3 is built from 15 residues. CDR3 amino acids: CASNPDGRANQPQHF. The CDR3 DNA follows: TGTGCCAGTAACCCGGACGGGAGGGCAAATCAGCCCCAGCATTTT.

The chain is built from TRBV9 and TRBJ1-5, with TRBD1 identical over 7 bases. The CDR3 loop spans 14 amino acids. The V segment lost 3 bases and the J segment 2 bases; nucleotides outside the gene matches: 2. CDR1 and CDR2 (germline): SGDLS, YYNGEE. The CDR3 sequence is CASSGQGGNQPQHF. DNA of the CDR3: TGTGCCAGCAGCGGACAGGGAGGCAATCAGCCCCAGCATTTT.